This T cell receptor (beta chain) comes out of a study of lymphopenia after photon versus proton radiotherapy. Notes on the study in general: Post-nadir diversity loss with photons came from oligoclonal expansion, particularly CD8+ Temra cells.

Data came from immunoSEQ multiplex PCR; TCRdb stores just in-frame clones and leaves some out. This sample yields 15,000 to 20,000 clones, of which approximately 85% are seen a single time; over 2.5% belongs to the top ten. J lost 6 bases, V lost 2 bases, and 6 bases had no gene match. The CDR3 contains 14 residues. CDR1 is MDHEN, CDR2 SYDVKM, per germline. In the case of this clone: Antigen unknown.

This receptor was taken from a woman between 50 and 59 years old with pancreatic cancer. The genes are TRBV28 and TRBJ1-2, with 7 bases aligning to TRBD1. Sequencing was performed on peripheral blood, taken from a patient treated with photon-based radiotherapy. The CDR3 region has the DNA TGTGCCAGCAGTTTAGGGACAGTAAGCCATGGCTACACCTTC. It encodes CASSLGTVSHGYTF.